Below are 8 T cell receptor beta chains sequenced from a single sample in a study of OX40 agonist ivuxolimab in advanced cancers. Repertoires were generated with immunoSEQ multiplex PCR, while TCRdb's copy carries only in-frame clones and drops some. The profile shows over 65,000 clones, 92% of them singletons. This sample comprised CD4+ or CD8+ T cells sorted from blood, obtained in a trial of the OX40 agonist ivuxolimab. Receptors were obtained from an adult with an advanced solid tumor such as melanoma, head and neck, liver or kidney cancer.

V is TRBV9 and J is TRBJ1-1, with 11 bases lining up with TRBD1. The germline CDR1 and CDR2 sequences are SGDLS and YYNGEE. Trimming took 0 bases from V and 11 from J; bases not matched to a gene: 6. CDR3 length: 14 amino acids. The CDR3 sequence is CASSVEGTGGPAFF. In DNA, the CDR3 is TGTGCCAGCAGCGTAGAGGGGACAGGGGGACCCGCTTTCTTT.

The rearrangement joins TRBV7-9 to TRBJ1-4; 7 nucleotides match TRBD1. The CDR3 consists of 17 residues. V shed 5 bases and J 6 bases; nucleotides not matched to a gene: 15. Germline assignment: CDR1 SEHNR and CDR2 FQNEAQ (reference sequence). The CDR3 region is CASSAPGDRVGYEKLFF. The CDR3, as DNA: TGTGCCAGCAGCGCCCCCGGAGACAGGGTGGGGTATGAAAAACTGTTTTTT.

This sequence joins TRBV27 and TRBJ2-7; D is perhaps TRBD1 (6 bases). This CDR3 is 14 amino acids long. Germline loops: CDR1 MNHEY, CDR2 SMNVEV (reference sequence). Trimming shortened V by 5 bases and J by 7 bases, and 18 bases separated the two germline ends. The CDR3 loop is CASSLTGTPLEQYF. In nucleotides, the CDR3 is TGTGCCAGCAGTCTGACCGGGACACCACTGGAGCAGTACTTC.

V and J are TRBV5-6 and TRBJ2-7; 7 bases line up with TRBD2. This CDR3 region has 17 residues. CDR1 SGHDT and CDR2 YYEEEE come from the germline V gene. Trimming cost V 2 bases and J 0 bases; bases outside gene matches: 11. CDR3 loop: CASSFSVGWEGSYEQYF. The CDR3 bases are TGTGCCAGCAGCTTTTCAGTAGGGTGGGAGGGCTCCTACGAGCAGTACTTC. Combining the CDR3 with reference TRBV5-6 and TRBJ2-7 gives the whole variable domain DAGVTQSPTHLIKTRGQQVTLRCSPKSGHDTVSWYQQALGQGPQFIFQYYEEEERQRGNFPDRFSGHQFPNYSSELNVNALLLGDSALYLCASSFSVGWEGSYEQYFGPGTRLTVT.

The chain combines TRBV7-7 with TRBJ2-2; tentative D call: TRBD2 (5 bases). The CDR3 runs 15 residues. Trimming stripped 5 bases from V and 4 bases from J, with 14 bases between. CDR1 and CDR2 from the germline V gene are SSHAT and FNYEAQ (reference sequence). CDR3 in amino acids: CASSLTSMGTGELFF. CDR3 coding DNA: TGTGCCAGCAGCCTAACTAGTATGGGCACCGGGGAGCTGTTTTTT.

The chain employs TRBV4-3 and TRBJ2-1, with a possible D match to TRBD2 (7 bases). The CDR3 runs 14 residues. Germline CDR1 is LGHNA and CDR2 is YSLEER. The V and J ends lost 5 bases and 7 bases respectively, with 15 bases between them. CDR3 in amino acids: CASSYGGALNEQFF. The CDR3 coding sequence is TGCGCCAGCAGCTATGGGGGGGCCCTGAATGAGCAGTTCTTC.

The chain links TRBV11-2 to TRBJ2-3; D remains unclear. The CDR3 loop spans 14 amino acids. Trimming cost V 0 bases and J 2 bases, with 6 bases left between them. Germline CDR1 and CDR2: SGHAT and FQNNGV. The CDR3 region has the DNA TGTGCCAGCAGCTTAGAAACCGACACAGATACGCAGTATTTT. It is translated as CASSLETDTDTQYF.

The chain is built from TRBV19 and TRBJ1-6; no definite D call. CDR3 length equals 13 residues. Trimming cost V 3 bases and J 13 bases, with 13 bases left between them. Germline V gene sequence: CDR1 LNHDA, CDR2 SQIVND (reference sequence). CDR3 sequence: CASSITDVGPLHF. The CDR3 DNA reads as TGTGCCAGTAGTATTACAGACGTCGGGCCCCTCCACTTT.